The 8 T cell receptor beta chains below all came from one sample that was sequenced in a study of neurological immune-mediated disorders. Time point indicated: technical triplicate 1. TCRdb redid the calling of the 5' RACE reads with MiXCR, one entry per CDR3 protein. The data show about 38,000 distinct CDR3 sequences, with more than 9.5% seen just once and around 3.9% held by the top ten. The specimen sequenced was PBMCs. Every receptor here comes from a man aged 55 to 70 with HTLV-1-associated myelopathy (HAM/TSP).

This clonotype was recorded many times. This sequence joins TRBV4-1 and TRBJ1-2; 7 bases are shared with TRBD1. With V trimmed by 1 base and J by 4 bases, 3 bases remained unmatched. The CDR3 is made up of 14 amino acids. Germline V gives CDR1 MGHRA, CDR2 YSYEKL. CDR3 in amino acids: CASSQGGQSYGYTF. The CDR3 region has the DNA TGCGCCAGCAGCCAAGGGGGACAGAGCTATGGCTACACCTTC.

This clonotype has just a few counts. The chain joins TRBV19 to TRBJ2-2; D remains unclear. Trimming removed 5 bases at V and 1 base at J, with 11 bases between. The length of the CDR3 is 15 residues. Per the germline V gene, CDR1 is LNHDA and CDR2 is SQIVND (reference sequence). The CDR3 nucleotides read TGTGCCAGTAGTTCGTTATTAAGGAACACCGGGGAGCTGTTTTTT. Translation gives CASSSLLRNTGELFF.

At least ten counts were recorded for this clonotype. The chain has TRBV5-1 and TRBJ2-6; D uncertain. Trimming left V 5 bases short and J 0 bases short, with 9 bases between. Per germline, CDR1 SGHRS and CDR2 YFSETQ. The length of the CDR3 is 15 residues. As DNA, the CDR3 is TGCGCCAGCAGGAAAGACGCCTCTGGGGCCAACGTCCTGACTTTC. Its protein product is CASRKDASGANVLTF.

The V call is TRBV5-1, the J call TRBJ2-7, with 9 bases lining up with TRBD1. The CDR3 runs to 16 residues. J gave up 0 bases and V 4 bases, and 8 bases lay outside the gene matches. Germline assignment: CDR1 SGHRS and CDR2 YFSETQ. Written as DNA, the CDR3 is TGCGCCAGCAGCGCAGGACAGGGGATCCACTCCTACGAGCAGTACTTC. Translating it yields CASSAGQGIHSYEQYF.

This clonotype is medium-sized. This chain uses TRBV3-1 with TRBJ1-1; no clear D. The CDR3 has 15 amino acids. Germline V gene sequence: CDR1 LGHDT, CDR2 YNNKEL (reference sequence). V gave up 3 bases and J gave up 1 base, with 12 bases separating them. The CDR3 is CASSHFRTRNTEAFF. Here the CDR3 DNA reads TGTGCCAGCAGCCATTTTCGAACAAGGAACACTGAAGCTTTCTTT.

This clonotype was counted ten times or more. The genes are TRBV5-8 and TRBJ1-1; unclear D gene. The CDR3 totals 16 residues. V lost 4 bases and J lost 0, with 16 bases in between. In germline, CDR1 is SGHTS, CDR2 YDEGEE. In DNA form, the CDR3 reads TGTGCCAGCAGCCACACCCGCGCCGGACTGAACACTGAAGCTTTCTTT. This gives the protein CASSHTRAGLNTEAFF.

The table lists this clonotype with many counts. This chain connects TRBV19 to TRBJ1-5, with D possibly TRBD1 on 5 matching bases. Germline CDR1 LNHDA, CDR2 SQIVND (reference sequence). This CDR3 has 15 residues. Trimming stripped 6 bases from V and 5 bases from J, with 17 bases between. The CDR3 sequence is CASSRGSRVDQPQHF. CDR3 DNA: TGTGCCAGTAGCCGTGGGAGCAGGGTTGATCAGCCCCAGCATTTT.

This clonotype has at least ten counts. The genes are TRBV29-1 and TRBJ2-3, with a weak D call TRBD2 (6 bases). CDR3 length equals 12 residues. Deletions cut 3 bases from V and 5 bases from J, with 9 bases between. The V gene's germline CDR1 is SQVTM and CDR2 ANQGSEA. The CDR3 loop is CSVDPGEDTQYF. CDR3 bases: TGCAGCGTTGATCCGGGAGAAGATACGCAGTATTTT.